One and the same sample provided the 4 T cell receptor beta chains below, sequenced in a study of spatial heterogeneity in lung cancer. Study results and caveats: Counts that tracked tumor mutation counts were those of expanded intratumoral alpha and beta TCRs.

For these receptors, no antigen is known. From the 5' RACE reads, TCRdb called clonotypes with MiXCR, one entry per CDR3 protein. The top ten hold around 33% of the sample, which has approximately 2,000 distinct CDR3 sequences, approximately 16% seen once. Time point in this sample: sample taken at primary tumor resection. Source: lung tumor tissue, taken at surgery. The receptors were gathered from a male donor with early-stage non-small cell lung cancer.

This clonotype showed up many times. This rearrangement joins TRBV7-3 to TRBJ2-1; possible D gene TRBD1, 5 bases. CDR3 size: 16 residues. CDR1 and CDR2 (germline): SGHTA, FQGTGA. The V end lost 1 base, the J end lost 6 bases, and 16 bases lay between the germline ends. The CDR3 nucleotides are TGTGCCAGCAGCTTAAGCTACAGGAGAAGCTTCAATGAGCAGTTCTTC. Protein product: CASSLSYRRSFNEQFF. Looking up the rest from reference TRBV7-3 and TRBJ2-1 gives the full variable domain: GAGVSQTPSNKVTEKGKYVELRCDPISGHTALYWYRQSLGQGPEFLIYFQGTGAADDSGLPNDRFFAVRPEGSVSTLKIQRTERGDSAVYLCASSLSYRRSFNEQFFGPGTRLTVL.

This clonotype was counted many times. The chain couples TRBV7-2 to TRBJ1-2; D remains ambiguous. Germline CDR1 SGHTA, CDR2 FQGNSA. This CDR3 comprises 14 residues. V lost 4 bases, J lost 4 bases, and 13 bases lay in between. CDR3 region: CASSSDMGRYGYTF. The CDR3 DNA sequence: TGTGCCAGCAGCTCTGATATGGGTCGCTATGGCTACACCTTC.

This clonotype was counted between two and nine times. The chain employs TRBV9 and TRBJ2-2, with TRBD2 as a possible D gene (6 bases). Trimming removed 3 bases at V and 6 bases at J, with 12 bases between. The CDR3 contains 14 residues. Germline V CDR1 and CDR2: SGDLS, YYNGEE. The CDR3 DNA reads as TGTGCCAGCAGCGAAAGACGGGAGTCCGGGGAGCTGTTTTTT. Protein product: CASSERRESGELFF.

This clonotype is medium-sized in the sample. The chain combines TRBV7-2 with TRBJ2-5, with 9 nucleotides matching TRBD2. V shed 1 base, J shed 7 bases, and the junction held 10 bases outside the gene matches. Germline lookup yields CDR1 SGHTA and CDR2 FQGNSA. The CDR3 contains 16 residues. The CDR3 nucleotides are TGTGCCAGCAGCTTAGGGTGGACTAGCGCGGGGGGGACCCAGTACTTC. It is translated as CASSLGWTSAGGTQYF.